Presented here are 5 T cell receptor gamma chains from one specimen sequenced in a study of Vδ1+ human thymocytes. Their antigen targets remain unknown. Extracted RNA was reverse transcribed into cDNA. The CDR3 regions were amplified by multiplex PCR from V-gene primers to a constant-region primer. TCRdb re-called the multiplex PCR reads through CATT. The sample has tens of thousands of gamma-chain clones; just over 20% are singletons. Points from the study as a whole: Thymic TRG and TRD repertoires appeared highly polyclonal.

Material: Vdelta1+ gamma-delta thymocytes from the thymus. The subset here: FACS-sorted CD3+ TCRalphabeta- TCRVdelta1+ TCRVdelta2- thymocytes. Receptors originate from a girl less than two years old who had congenital heart surgery.

The chain combines TRGV4 with TRGJ1 or TRGJ2. CDR1 EGSTGY and CDR2 YDSYTSSV come from the germline V gene. The CDR3 has 11 amino acids. Trimming took 1 base from V and 12 from J; bases not matched to a gene: 6. Written as DNA, the CDR3 is TGTGCCACCTGGGATGGAGCGGGGAAACTCTTT. It specifies CATWDGAGKLF.

This clone was counted only a few times. Other DNA sequences in the sample encode the same CDR3. The rearrangement joins TRGV4 to TRGJ1 or TRGJ2. The CDR3 loop spans 11 amino acids. Germline V CDR1 and CDR2: EGSTGY, YDSYTSSV. Unmatched junction bases numbered 3, after V lost 0 bases and J lost 10 bases. CDR3 sequence reads: CATWDGPKKLF. The CDR3 region has the DNA TGTGCCACCTGGGATGGGCCAAAGAAACTCTTT.

This clone turned up a few times. The mismatch at residue 5 between this DNA's translation and the TCRdb protein of a much larger clone likely reflects a read error; the protein shown is translated from the DNA. This chain joins TRGV8 and TRGJ1 or TRGJ2. From germline, CDR1 is VENAVY and CDR2 YDSYNSRV. V trimming: 5 bases; J trimming: 6 bases; junction bases outside the gene matches: 4. This CDR3 has 11 residues. The CDR3 reads CATWAGYKKLF. The CDR3, as DNA: TGTGCCACCTGGGCCGGTTATAAGAAACTCTTT.

J is TRGJ1 or TRGJ2 and V is TRGV4. The germline CDR1 and CDR2 sequences are EGSTGY and YDSYTSSV. The CDR3 is made up of 16 amino acids. J gave up 10 bases and V 0 bases, and 18 bases lay outside the gene matches. This chain's CDR3 is CATWDGKKKVARKKLF. The CDR3 bases are TGTGCCACCTGGGATGGGAAAAAAAAGGTAGCTAGGAAGAAACTCTTT.

This rearrangement joins TRGV2 to TRGJP2. CDR1 is EGSNGY, CDR2 YDSYNSKV, per germline. The CDR3 contains 17 residues. J gave up 0 bases and V 0 bases, and 7 bases lay outside the gene matches. The CDR3 DNA reads TGTGCCACCTGGGACGGGCAGGGGTATAGTAGTGATTGGATCAAGACGTTT. Its translation: CATWDGQGYSSDWIKTF.